A single sample gave rise to the 2 T cell receptor beta chains below, sequenced in a study of cytomegalovirus exposure and HLA in healthy donors. The PCR ran on 60 Vbeta and 13 Jbeta primers. The data were produced by immunoSEQ multiplex PCR, yet TCRdb's version contains in-frame clones alone and is incomplete. In the table there are 150,000 to 200,000 clones, 68% of which are singletons. Sequenced: PBMCs. The source of these receptors is a woman in her thirties or forties in good health and CMV-seropositive.

The V gene is TRBV6-6, the J gene TRBJ2-5; D is ambiguous. With 0 bases removed from V and 0 bases from J, the gap between germline ends came to 8 bases. The germline V gene has CDR1 MNHNY and CDR2 SVGAGI (reference sequence). This CDR3 spans 15 amino acids. CDR3 nucleotide sequence: TGTGCCAGCAGTTACTCGGGCAAGTACCAAGAGACCCAGTACTTC. Translated: CASSYSGKYQETQYF.

This sequence joins TRBV7-3 and TRBJ2-1; tentatively, D is TRBD2 (6 bases). The CDR3 is 18 residues long. Germline V CDR1 and CDR2: SGHTA, FQGTGA. Trimming left V 5 bases short and J 0 bases short, with 20 bases between. As DNA, the CDR3 is TGTGCCAGCAGCCGACGGCGGACGGGGGAGAGCTCCTACAATGAGCAGTTCTTC. It codes for CASSRRRTGESSYNEQFF.